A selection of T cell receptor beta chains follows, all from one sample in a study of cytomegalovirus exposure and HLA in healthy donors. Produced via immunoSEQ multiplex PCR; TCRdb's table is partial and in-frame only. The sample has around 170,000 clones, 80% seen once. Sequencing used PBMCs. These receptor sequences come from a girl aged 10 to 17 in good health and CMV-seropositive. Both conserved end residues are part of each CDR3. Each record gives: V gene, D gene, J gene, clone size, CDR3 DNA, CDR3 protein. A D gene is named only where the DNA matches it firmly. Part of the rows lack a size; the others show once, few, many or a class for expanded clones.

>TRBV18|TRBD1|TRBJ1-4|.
TGTGCCAGCTCAGCATCCGGGACAGGTTATGAAAAACTGTTTTTT
CASSASGTGYEKLFF
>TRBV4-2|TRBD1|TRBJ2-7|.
TGTGCCAGCAGCCAAAGACAGGGAGATTACGAGCAGTACTTC
CASSQRQGDYEQYF
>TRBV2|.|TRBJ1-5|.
TGTGCCAGCAGTGAAGCTTTTACCCCTGGCAGGCCCGGCAATCAGCCCCAGCATTTT
CASSEAFTPGRPGNQPQHF
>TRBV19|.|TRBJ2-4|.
TGTGCCAGTACCCTGGGGGGATCCAGAAACATTCAGTACTTC
CASTLGGSRNIQYF
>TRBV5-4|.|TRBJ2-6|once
TGTGCCAGCAGGCGGGACTTCGGCTCTGGGGCCAACGTCCTGACTTTC
CASRRDFGSGANVLTF
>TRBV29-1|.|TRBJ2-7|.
TGCAGCGTTGAAGAGTTCAGGGGTTCCTCCTACGAGCAGTACTTC
CSVEEFRGSSYEQYF
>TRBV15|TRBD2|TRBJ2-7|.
TGTGCCACCAGCAGACTAGCGGGAGTTTACGAGCAGTACTTC
CATSRLAGVYEQYF
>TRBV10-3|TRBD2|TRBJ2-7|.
TGTGCCATCGGGGCGGGGGGGATCCCCTACGAGCAGTACTTC
CAIGAGGIPYEQYF
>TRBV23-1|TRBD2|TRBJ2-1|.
TGCGCCAGCAGTCAATCGCAGCGGGAGGTTATACCTGAGCAGTTCTTC
CASSQSQREVIPEQFF
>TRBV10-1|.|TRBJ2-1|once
TGCGCCAGCAGTGAGCCCTATCGGGGTGAGCAGTTCTTC
CASSEPYRGEQFF
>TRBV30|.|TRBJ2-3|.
TGTGCCTGGAGAGTTGGGCAAATTATCACAGATACGCAGTATTTT
CAWRVGQIITDTQYF
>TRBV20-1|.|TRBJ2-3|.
TGCAGTGCTAGGAGGGCAGATACGCAGTATTTT
CSARRADTQYF
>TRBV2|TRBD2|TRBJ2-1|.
TGTGCCAGCAGGTCGGGACTAGCGGTATACAATGAGCAGTTCTTC
CASRSGLAVYNEQFF
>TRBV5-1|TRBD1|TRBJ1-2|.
TGCGCCAGCAGCTTGGTCAGAACAGGGGATAACTATGGCTACACCTTC
CASSLVRTGDNYGYTF
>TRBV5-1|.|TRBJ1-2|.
TGCGCCAGCAGCTTGGCTCCGGACAGTTACAAAGGCTACACCTTC
CASSLAPDSYKGYTF
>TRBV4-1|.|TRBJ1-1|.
TGCGCCAGCAGCCAAGTCGGCAGGCCGGGCCCTCAGGGCACTGAAGCTTTCTTT
CASSQVGRPGPQGTEAFF
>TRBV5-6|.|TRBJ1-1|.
TGTGCCAGCAGCTGGGGGGTGTTGAACACTGAGGCTTTCTTT
CASSWGVLNTEAFF
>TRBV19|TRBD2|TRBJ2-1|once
TGTGCCAGTAGGGAAGAGGGAGGGCCCTCCTACAATGAGCAGTTCTTC
CASREEGGPSYNEQFF
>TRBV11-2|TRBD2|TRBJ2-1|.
TGTGCCAGCAGCCCAGAGGGACTAGCGGACTACAATGAGCAGTTCTTC
CASSPEGLADYNEQFF
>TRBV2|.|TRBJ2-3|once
TGTGCCAGCAGTGATAGATCCGGGAGAACAGATACGCAGTATTTT
CASSDRSGRTDTQYF
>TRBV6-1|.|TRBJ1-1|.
TGTGCCAGCTCGACGGGTGAAGCTTTCTTT
CASSTGEAFF
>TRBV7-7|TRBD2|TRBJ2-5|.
TGTGCCAGCAGCTCCCGACTAGCGGGAGGGGGTGAGACCCAGTACTTC
CASSSRLAGGGETQYF
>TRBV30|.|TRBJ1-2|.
TGTGCCTGGGACAGGTCTCCTAACTATGGCTACACCTTC
CAWDRSPNYGYTF
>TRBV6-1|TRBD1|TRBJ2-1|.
TGTGCCAGCATGCGGACAGGGGGCTACAATGAGCAGTTCTTC
CASMRTGGYNEQFF
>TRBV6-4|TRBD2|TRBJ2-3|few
TGTGCCAGCAGTGATATAGCGGGAGGGCCCATAGATACGCAGTATTTT
CASSDIAGGPIDTQYF
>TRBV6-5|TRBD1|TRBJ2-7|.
TGTGCCAGCAGTTATTCCGGGACAGAAAGTTACGAGCAGTACTTC
CASSYSGTESYEQYF
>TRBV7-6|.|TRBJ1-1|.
TGTGCCAGCAGCTTAGGGGGGGGGCAAGCTTTCTTT
CASSLGGGQAFF
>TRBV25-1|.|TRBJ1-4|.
TGTGCCAGCAGTGAAATGATAGGCAGCGCAACTAATGAAAAACTGTTTTTT
CASSEMIGSATNEKLFF
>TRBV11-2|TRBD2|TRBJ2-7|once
TGTGCCAGCAGCCCGGCTAGCGGCAGCCCCTACGAGCAGTACTTC
CASSPASGSPYEQYF
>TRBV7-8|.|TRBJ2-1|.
TGTGCCAGCAGCTACAGGGGAGGCAATGAGCAGTTCTTC
CASSYRGGNEQFF
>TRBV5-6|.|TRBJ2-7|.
TGTGCCAGCAGCTTGCGTCAGTCCTACGAGCAGTACTTC
CASSLRQSYEQYF
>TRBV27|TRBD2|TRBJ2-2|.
TGTGCCAGCAGTTTAGGGGGGGGCACCGGGGAGCTGTTTTTT
CASSLGGGTGELFF
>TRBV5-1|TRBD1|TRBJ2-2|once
TGCGCCAGCAGCTTGACAGGGGCCGGGGAGCTGTTTTTT
CASSLTGAGELFF
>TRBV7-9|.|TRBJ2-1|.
TGTGCCAGCTGCGTACAGGGTTCCAATGAGCAGTTCTTC
CASCVQGSNEQFF
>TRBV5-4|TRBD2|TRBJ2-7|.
TGTGCCAGCAGCAAGGGACTAGCGGGGTTCTCCTACGAGCAGTACTTC
CASSKGLAGFSYEQYF
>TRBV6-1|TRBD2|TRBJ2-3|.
TGTGCCAGCTTGGGTACGGGAGGCCCGAATACGCAGTATTTT
CASLGTGGPNTQYF
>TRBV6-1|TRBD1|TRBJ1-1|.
TGTGCCAGCAGCCAGGACAGGCGACCAACTGAAGCTTTCTTT
CASSQDRRPTEAFF
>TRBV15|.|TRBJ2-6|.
TGTGCCACCGGTAGTTCTGGGGCCAACGTCCTGACTTTC
CATGSSGANVLTF
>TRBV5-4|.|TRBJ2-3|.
TGTGCCAGCAGCTTGAGGACCCTGAGGAGGTCCCCAGATACGCAGTATTTT
CASSLRTLRRSPDTQYF
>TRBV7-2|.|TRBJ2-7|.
TGTGCCAGCAGCTTATGGGTCTCCAGGGACGAGCAGTACTTC
CASSLWVSRDEQYF
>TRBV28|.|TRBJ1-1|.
TGTGCCAGCAGTTTAATCACAGGCAGCGCTGAAGCTTTCTTT
CASSLITGSAEAFF
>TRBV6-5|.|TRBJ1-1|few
TGTGCCAGCAGCCGGGGGGCTGAAGCTTTCTTT
CASSRGAEAFF
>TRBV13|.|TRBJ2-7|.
TGTGCCAGCAGCCAACGGTTCTACGAGCAGTACTTC
CASSQRFYEQYF
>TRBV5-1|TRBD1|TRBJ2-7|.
TGCGCCAGCAGCTTGGGACAGGGGCATGTTTACGAGCAGTACTTC
CASSLGQGHVYEQYF
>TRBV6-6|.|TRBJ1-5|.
TGTGCCAGCCATGACAGCTCCAATCAGCCCCAGCATTTT
CASHDSSNQPQHF
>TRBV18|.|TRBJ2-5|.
TGTGCCAGCTCACGATATGCCGGGGCCGGGGGGACCCAGTACTTC
CASSRYAGAGGTQYF
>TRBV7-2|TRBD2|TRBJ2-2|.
TGTGCCAGCAGCTCGCAGGTGACTAGCGGGACCGGGGAGCTGTTTTTT
CASSSQVTSGTGELFF
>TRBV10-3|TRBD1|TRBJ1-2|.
TGTGCCATCAGTAACTCGGGACAGGGGAACTATGGCTACACCTTC
CAISNSGQGNYGYTF
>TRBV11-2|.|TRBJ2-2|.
TGTGCCAGCATCCTACAGGGAGGAGCGGGACCGAACGCCGGGGAGCTGTTTTTT
CASILQGGAGPNAGELFF
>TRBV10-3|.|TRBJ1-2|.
TGTGCCATCTTCAACAGCACTAACTATGGCTACACCTTC
CAIFNSTNYGYTF
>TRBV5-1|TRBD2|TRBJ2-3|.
TGCGCCAGCAGCTCGGGGACTAGCGGGAGCACAGATACGCAGTATTTT
CASSSGTSGSTDTQYF